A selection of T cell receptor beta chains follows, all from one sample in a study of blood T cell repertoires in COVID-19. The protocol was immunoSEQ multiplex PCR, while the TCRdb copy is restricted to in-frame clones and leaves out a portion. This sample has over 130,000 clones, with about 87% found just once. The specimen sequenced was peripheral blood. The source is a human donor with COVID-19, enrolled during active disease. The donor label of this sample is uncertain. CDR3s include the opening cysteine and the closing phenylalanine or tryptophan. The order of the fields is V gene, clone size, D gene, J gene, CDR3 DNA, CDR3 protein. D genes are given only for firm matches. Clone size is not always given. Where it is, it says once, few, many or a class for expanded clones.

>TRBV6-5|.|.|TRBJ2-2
TGTGCCAGCAGTTCTCTTCGACTAAACACCGGGGAGCTGTTTTTT
CASSSLRLNTGELFF
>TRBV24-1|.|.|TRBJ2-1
TGTGCCACCAGTGATTTACCGTCGAGCTCCTACAATGAGCAGTTCTTC
CATSDLPSSSYNEQFF
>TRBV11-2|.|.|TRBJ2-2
TGTGCCAGCAGCTTACGGACTGGAACCGGGGAGCTGTTTTTT
CASSLRTGTGELFF
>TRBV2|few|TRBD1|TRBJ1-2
TGTGCCAGCAGTGTAAAGACAGGGTCTCGGTATGGCTACACCTTC
CASSVKTGSRYGYTF
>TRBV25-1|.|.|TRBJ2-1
TGTGCCAGCAGTGGCCGGGACTCGGGATACAATGAGCAGTTCTTC
CASSGRDSGYNEQFF
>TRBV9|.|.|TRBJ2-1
TGTGCCAGCAGCGCTGGTGGGCTTGTCGATGAGCAGTTCTTC
CASSAGGLVDEQFF
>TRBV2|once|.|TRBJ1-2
TGTGCCAGCCGAAGGACATCGAACTATGGCTACACCTTC
CASRRTSNYGYTF
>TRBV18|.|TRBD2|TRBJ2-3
TGTGCCAGCTCACTGCCGGGACTAGCGGGGGGCCTCACAGATACGCAGTATTTT
CASSLPGLAGGLTDTQYF
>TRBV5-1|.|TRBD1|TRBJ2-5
TGCGCCAGCAGCTTGGCCGGGACAGAGGAAGAGACCCAGTACTTC
CASSLAGTEEETQYF
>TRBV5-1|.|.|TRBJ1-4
TGCGCCAGCAGCTTGGCGGGGGTTGCAACTAATGAAAAACTGTTTTTT
CASSLAGVATNEKLFF
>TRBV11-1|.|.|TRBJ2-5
TGTGCCAGCAGCTTAGGAGGAACTCAAGAGACCCAGTACTTC
CASSLGGTQETQYF
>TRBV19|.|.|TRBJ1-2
TGTGCCAGTAGTATGGACATCTATGGCTACACCTTC
CASSMDIYGYTF
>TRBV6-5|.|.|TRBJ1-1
TGTGCCAGCAGTTACTCCCTTATACAGGGAGACACTGAAGCTTTCTTT
CASSYSLIQGDTEAFF
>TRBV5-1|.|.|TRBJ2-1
TGCGCCAGCAGTTCCGGGACGGAGGGAACTGAGCAGTTCTTC
CASSSGTEGTEQFF
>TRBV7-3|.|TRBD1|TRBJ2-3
TGTGCCAGCAGCTTTTTTCGGACAGGGAGCACAGATACGCAGTATTTT
CASSFFRTGSTDTQYF
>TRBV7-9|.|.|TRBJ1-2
TGTGCCAGCAGCTTAGCCTCAGGTCTTCGCGGCTACACCTTC
CASSLASGLRGYTF
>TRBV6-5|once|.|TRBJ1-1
TGTGCCAGCAGTTACGGGTGGGGGGACGTAAACACTGAAGCTTTCTTT
CASSYGWGDVNTEAFF
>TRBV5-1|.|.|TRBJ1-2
TGCGCCAGCGGCCTAGTGGGGGTAGCGGGTGGCTACACCTTC
CASGLVGVAGGYTF
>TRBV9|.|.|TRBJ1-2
TGTGCCAGCAGCGTAGCGCCTACAGGGTTGGATGGCTACACCTTC
CASSVAPTGLDGYTF
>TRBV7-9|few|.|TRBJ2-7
TGTGCCAGCAGCCCCGTGGGGGGTTTCTACGAGCAGTACTTC
CASSPVGGFYEQYF
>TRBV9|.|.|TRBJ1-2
TGTGCCAGCAGCGTAGATTGGGGAGACTATGGCTACACCTTC
CASSVDWGDYGYTF
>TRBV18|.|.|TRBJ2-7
TGTGCCAGCTCACCAGCGGGTAGCTCCTACGAGCAGTACTTC
CASSPAGSSYEQYF
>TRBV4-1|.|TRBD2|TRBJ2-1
TGCGCCAGCAGCCAAGATGCTAGCGGCTCCTACAATGAGCAGTTCTTC
CASSQDASGSYNEQFF
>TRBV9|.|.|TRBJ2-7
TGTGCCAGCAGCGTAGCTTGGGGCTCATACGAGCAGTACTTC
CASSVAWGSYEQYF
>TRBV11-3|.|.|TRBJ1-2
TGTGCCAGCAGCACGCGAGGAGGCGGCTACACCTTC
CASSTRGGGYTF
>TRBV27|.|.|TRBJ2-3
TGTGCCAGCAGTTTAGGGGCGGCAGATACGCAGTATTTT
CASSLGAADTQYF
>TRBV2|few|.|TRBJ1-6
TGTGCCAGCAGTGAGGGACTTCTGAGCTCCTATAATTCACCCCTCCACTTT
CASSEGLLSSYNSPLHF
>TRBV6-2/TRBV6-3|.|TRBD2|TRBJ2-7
TGTGCCAGCAGCCGGGGACTAGCGGGGGGTCGGTTCTACGAGCAGTACTTC
CASSRGLAGGRFYEQYF
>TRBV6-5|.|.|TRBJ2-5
TGTGCCAGCAAAAGACTAGTGCCGGGGGAGACCCAGTACTTC
CASKRLVPGETQYF
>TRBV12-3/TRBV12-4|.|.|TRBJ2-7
TGTGCCAGCAGTTTTTCCAACTACGAGCAGTACTTC
CASSFSNYEQYF
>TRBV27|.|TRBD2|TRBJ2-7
TGTGCCAGCAGTTTCGCTAGCGGTCCCTACGAGCAGTACTTC
CASSFASGPYEQYF
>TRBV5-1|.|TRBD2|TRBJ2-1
TGCGCCAGCAGCTTGGTAGCGGGGGGAACCTACAATGAGCAGTTCTTC
CASSLVAGGTYNEQFF
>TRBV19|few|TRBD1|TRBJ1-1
TGTGCCAGTAGTACTCGGACAGGGAGGCTAAAGAACACTGAAGCTTTCTTT
CASSTRTGRLKNTEAFF
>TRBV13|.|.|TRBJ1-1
TGTGCCAGCAGCTTTGAAGGGGGCACTGAAGCTTTCTTT
CASSFEGGTEAFF
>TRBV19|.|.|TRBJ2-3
TGTGCCAGTAGTATATCTGGAGGGTCTGATACGCAGTATTTT
CASSISGGSDTQYF
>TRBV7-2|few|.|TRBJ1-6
TGTGCCAGCAGCTCCGTAGTAGGGAGCGATTATAATTCACCCCTCCACTTT
CASSSVVGSDYNSPLHF
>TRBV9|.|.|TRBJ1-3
TGTGCCAGCAGCGTAGAGAGGGGGTCTGGAAACACCATATATTTT
CASSVERGSGNTIYF
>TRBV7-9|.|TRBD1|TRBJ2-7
TGTGCCAGCAGCTTAGGGAGGGGACAGGGAGGCGAGCAGTACTTC
CASSLGRGQGGEQYF
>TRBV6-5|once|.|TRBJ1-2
TGTGCCAGCAGTTTAGCAGGGCTTTCGGGCTACACCTTC
CASSLAGLSGYTF
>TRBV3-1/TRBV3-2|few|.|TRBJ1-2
TGTGCCAGCAGCCGGCGAGTTGTGGGGGCGCTTGGCTACACCTTC
CASSRRVVGALGYTF
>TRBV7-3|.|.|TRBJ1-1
TGTGCCAGCAGCTTAACTGCAGGGATGAACACTGAAGCTTTCTTT
CASSLTAGMNTEAFF
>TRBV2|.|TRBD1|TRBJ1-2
TGTGCCAGCAGCCGAACAGGGGGCGAAAGCTACACCTTC
CASSRTGGESYTF
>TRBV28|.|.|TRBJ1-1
TGTGCCAGCAGCCAGGGAGGGTTCGAAGCTTTCTTT
CASSQGGFEAFF
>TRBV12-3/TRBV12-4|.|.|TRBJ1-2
TGTGCCAGCAGTACCTACAGGGAGAGCTACACCTTC
CASSTYRESYTF
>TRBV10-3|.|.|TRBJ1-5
TGTGCCATCAGGTCCGGGACCGGGGGGAATCAGCCCCAGCATTTT
CAIRSGTGGNQPQHF
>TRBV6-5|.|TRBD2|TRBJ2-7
TGTGCCAGCCGGTCCGGACTAGCTGTCTCCGAGCAGTACTTC
CASRSGLAVSEQYF
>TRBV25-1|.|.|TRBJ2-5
TGTGCCAGCAGTGAGCCCGGGACACTAGAGACCCAGTACTTC
CASSEPGTLETQYF
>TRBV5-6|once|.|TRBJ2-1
TGTGCCAGCAGCTTGCGTCTTTCAGCCTACAATGAGCAGTTCTTC
CASSLRLSAYNEQFF
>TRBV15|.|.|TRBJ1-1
TGTGCCACCAGCAGCCTCCAGGGATCCACTGAAGCTTTCTTT
CATSSLQGSTEAFF
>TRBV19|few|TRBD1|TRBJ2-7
TGTGCCAGTAGTACCAGGGGGTGGGCCGAGCAGTACTTC
CASSTRGWAEQYF
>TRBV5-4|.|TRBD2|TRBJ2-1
TGTGCCAGCAGCTTGGATCCAGCGGGGACTCACAATGAGCAGTTCTTC
CASSLDPAGTHNEQFF
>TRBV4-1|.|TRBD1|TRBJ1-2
TGCGCCAGCAGCCGCGGAGGGGGCTCGAACTATGGCTACACCTTC
CASSRGGGSNYGYTF
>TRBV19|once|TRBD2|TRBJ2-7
TGTGCCAGTAGTATTTACAGCCAGGGACTAGCGGGGGGCCTGGGGGAGCAGTACTTC
CASSIYSQGLAGGLGEQYF
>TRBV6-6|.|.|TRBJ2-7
TGTGCCAGCGGGCCGACAGATGCCTACGAGCAGTACTTC
CASGPTDAYEQYF
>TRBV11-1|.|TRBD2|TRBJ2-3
TGTGCCAGCAGCTTGGGCGGGGGGGCGAATACGCAGTATTTT
CASSLGGGANTQYF
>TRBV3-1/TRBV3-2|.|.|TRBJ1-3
TGTGCCAGCAGCCCCACAAGACTTGCACCCTCTGGAAACACCATATATTTT
CASSPTRLAPSGNTIYF